A single sample is the source of the 17 T cell receptor beta chains below, sequenced in a study of identical twins. TCRdb reprocessed the 5' RACE reads via MiXCR and lists one record per CDR3 protein. The sample lists about 100,000 distinct CDR3 sequences; 5.5% to 7% were seen once. The sequenced material came from memory T cells sorted from blood. All receptors derive from a woman aged 50 to 60 in good health.

This clonotype was counted a few times. The J gene is TRBJ2-7, the V gene TRBV20-1; 7 positions match TRBD2. The CDR3 has 15 residues. CDR1 is DFQATT and CDR2 is SNEGSKA in the germline V gene (reference sequence). V lost 1 base to trimming and J lost 2 bases; unmatched junction nucleotides: 8. This chain's CDR3 is CSARGVKRDPYEQYF. CDR3 nucleotides: TGCAGTGCTAGAGGGGTTAAGCGGGACCCCTACGAGCAGTACTTC.

The chain joins TRBV3-1 to TRBJ2-5, with D perhaps matching TRBD1 (5 bases). The CDR3 covers 14 residues. Deletions cut 5 bases from V and 4 bases from J, with 14 bases between. Germline V gives CDR1 LGHDT, CDR2 YNNKEL (reference sequence). The CDR3 sequence: CASSRKQGRETQYF. The CDR3 DNA sequence: TGTGCCAGCAGCAGAAAGCAGGGTCGAGAGACCCAGTACTTC.

This clonotype was seen many times. This rearrangement joins TRBV20-1 to TRBJ2-3, with D uncertain. Germline assignment: CDR1 DFQATT and CDR2 SNEGSKA (reference sequence). There are 12 residues in the CDR3. V was trimmed by 3 bases and J by 6 bases, leaving 10 bases between them. The CDR3 nucleotides are TGCAGTGCTAGGCCTAACGGGGATACGCAGTATTTT. Encoded protein: CSARPNGDTQYF.

This clonotype was seen more than once but under ten times. The chain carries TRBV25-1 and TRBJ1-2; D uncertain. Deletions cut 2 bases from V and 4 bases from J, with 8 bases between. CDR3 length: 13 amino acids. CDR1 MGHDK and CDR2 SYGVNS come from the germline V gene. This chain's CDR3 is CASSEGVSYGYTF. Written as DNA, the CDR3 is TGTGCCAGCAGTGAAGGGGTCTCCTATGGCTACACCTTC.

The sample holds many counts of this clonotype. The V call is TRBV9, the J call TRBJ1-2; D is unresolved. V was pared by 1 base and J by 4 bases, with 5 bases between. CDR1 and CDR2 from the germline V gene are SGDLS and YYNGEE. This CDR3 region has 12 residues. The CDR3 DNA reads TGTGCCAGCAGCGTAAGCGCCTATGGCTACACCTTC. This gives the protein CASSVSAYGYTF.

Ten or more counts support this clonotype. This chain connects TRBV27 to TRBJ2-1; 9 bases are shared with TRBD2. Trimming removed 1 base from V and 9 bases from J; junction bases left unmatched: 7. Germline CDR1 is MNHEY and CDR2 is SMNVEV (reference sequence). The CDR3 totals 15 residues. For the CDR3, the DNA is TGTGCCAGCAGTTTATGGGGCGGGAGGGCCTTTGAGCAGTTCTTC. This gives the protein CASSLWGGRAFEQFF.

There are a few counts of this clonotype. J is TRBJ2-5 and V is TRBV11-2; possibly TRBD2 for D (5 bases). The CDR3 extends over 15 amino acids. The germline V gene encodes CDR1 SGHAT and CDR2 FQNNGV. V lost 7 bases to trimming and J lost 1 base, with 16 bases between them. The CDR3 here is CASTPTAVFQETQYF. The CDR3 nucleotides read TGTGCCAGCACCCCCACAGCGGTATTCCAAGAGACCCAGTACTTC.

This clonotype was detected ten times or more. The genes are TRBV29-1 and TRBJ2-6; tentative D call: TRBD2 (7 bases). There are 15 residues in the CDR3. Trimming took 6 bases from V and 4 from J, leaving 16 bases between them. Germline V gene sequence: CDR1 SQVTM, CDR2 ANQGSEA. The CDR3 protein is CSVGGRETGANVLTF. The CDR3 nucleotides read TGCAGCGTCGGGGGGCGGGAAACAGGGGCCAACGTCCTGACTTTC.

This sequence joins TRBV6-5 and TRBJ1-1; D may be TRBD1 (5 bases). CDR1 MNHEY and CDR2 SVGAGI come from the germline V gene. The CDR3 has 13 amino acids. Trimming cost V 5 bases and J 0 bases, with 7 bases left between them. CDR3 residues: CASSGAVNTEAFF. In DNA, the CDR3 is TGTGCCAGCAGTGGGGCGGTGAACACTGAAGCTTTCTTT.

This clonotype has a count of ten or more. The chain combines TRBV2 with TRBJ2-5, with 12 bases that match TRBD2. V shed 7 bases, J shed 4 bases, and the junction held 13 bases outside the gene matches. Germline CDR1 reads SNHLY; CDR2 reads FYNNEI. CDR3 length equals 17 residues. The CDR3 DNA sequence: TGTGCCAGCAACCCTAGCGGGAGGGCCGGAGGGCGAGAGACCCAGTACTTC. Amino acid sequence: CASNPSGRAGGRETQYF.

In its sample, this clonotype was seen once. The chain recombines TRBV12-3 or TRBV12-4 with TRBJ2-3; TRBD2 matches at 13 bases. CDR3 length: 16 residues. Trimming at V came to 6 bases and at J to 4 bases, leaving 7 bases not matched to a gene. The CDR3 DNA reads as TGTGCCAGCAGCCCCTGGACTAGCGGGAGTGCAGATACGCAGTATTTT. It specifies CASSPWTSGSADTQYF.

This clonotype was seen many times. This chain links TRBV19 with TRBJ2-1, with 7 bases identical to TRBD2. The CDR3 runs to 13 residues. Trimming cost V 4 bases and J 8 bases; bases outside gene matches: 5. CDR1 is LNHDA, CDR2 SQIVND, per germline (reference sequence). CDR3 in amino acids: CASSRTSKDEQFF. The CDR3 region has the DNA TGTGCCAGTAGTAGGACTAGTAAGGATGAGCAGTTCTTC. The complete variable domain, with remaining parts taken from reference TRBV19 and TRBJ2-1, reads DGGITQSPKYLFRKEGQNVTLSCEQNLNHDAMYWYRQDPGQGLRLIYYSQIVNDFQKGDIAEGYSVSREKKESFPLTVTSAQKNPTAFYLCASSRTSKDEQFFGPGTRLTVL.

This clonotype appeared many times. The chain recombines TRBV3-1 with TRBJ2-5, with 7 nucleotides matching TRBD1. Germline CDR1 is LGHDT and CDR2 is YNNKEL (reference sequence). V shed 5 bases and J 2 bases; nucleotides not matched to a gene: 8. The CDR3 spans 15 residues. The CDR3 protein is CASSGTGARQETQYF. Written as DNA, the CDR3 is TGTGCCAGCAGCGGTACAGGGGCGCGACAAGAGACCCAGTACTTC.

In this sample, this clonotype turned up many times. The gene calls are TRBV28 and TRBJ1-2; D gene uncertain. Germline-derived CDR1 and CDR2 are MDHEN and SYDVKM. This CDR3 is built from 12 residues. V lost 6 bases, J lost 6 bases, and 11 bases lay in between. The CDR3 nucleotides are TGTGCCAGCAGAACGACCAGGAATGGCTACACCTTC. It encodes CASRTTRNGYTF.

In its sample, this clonotype was seen many times. The chain employs TRBV6-1 and TRBJ1-2; D not resolved. This CDR3 has 12 residues. Per the germline V gene, CDR1 is MNHNS and CDR2 is SASEGT. The V end lost 5 bases, the J end lost 8 bases, and 12 bases lay between the germline ends. The CDR3 bases are TGTGCCAGCAGTATGGCAGGAGGAGGCTACACCTTC. Amino acid sequence: CASSMAGGGYTF.

Regarding this clonotype: The CDR3 ends on some other residue instead of the conserved phenylalanine or tryptophan, so this is likely a read error. This chain joins TRBV19 and TRBJ1-5; 7 nucleotides align to TRBD1. Trimming took 3 bases from V and 6 from J; bases not matched to a gene: 5. Germline CDR1 reads LNHDA; CDR2 reads SQIVND (reference sequence). The CDR3 totals 14 residues. The CDR3, as DNA: TGTGCCAGTAGTATGGGACAGAGAGTTCAGCCCCAGCATTTA. It translates to CASSMGQRVQPQHL.

This clonotype has at least ten counts. The V call is TRBV5-1, the J call TRBJ2-7, with 8 bases fitting TRBD1. This CDR3 is 13 amino acids long. V dropped 4 bases and J dropped 3; count of bases not matched to a gene: 3. Germline values: CDR1 SGHRS, CDR2 YFSETQ. CDR3 coding DNA: TGCGCCAGCAGCGGAGGGACAGGCTACGAGCAGTACTTC. Its protein is CASSGGTGYEQYF.